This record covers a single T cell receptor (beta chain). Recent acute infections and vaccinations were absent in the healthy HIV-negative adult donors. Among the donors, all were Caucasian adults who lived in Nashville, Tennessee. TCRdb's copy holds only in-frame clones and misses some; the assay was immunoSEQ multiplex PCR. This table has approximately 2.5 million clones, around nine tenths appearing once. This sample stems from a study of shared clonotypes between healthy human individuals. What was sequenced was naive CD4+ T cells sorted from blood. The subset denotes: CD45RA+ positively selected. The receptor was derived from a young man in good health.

CDR3 loop: CASSPIREEEQFF. The CDR3 bases are TGTGCCAGCTCCCCGATCCGGGAGGAAGAGCAGTTCTTC. The J gene is TRBJ2-1, the V gene TRBV18; 7 bases are shared with TRBD2. Germline-derived CDR1 and CDR2 are KGHSH and LQKENI. This CDR3 is built from 13 residues. V was clipped by 6 bases and J by 10 bases; unmatched bases: 9.